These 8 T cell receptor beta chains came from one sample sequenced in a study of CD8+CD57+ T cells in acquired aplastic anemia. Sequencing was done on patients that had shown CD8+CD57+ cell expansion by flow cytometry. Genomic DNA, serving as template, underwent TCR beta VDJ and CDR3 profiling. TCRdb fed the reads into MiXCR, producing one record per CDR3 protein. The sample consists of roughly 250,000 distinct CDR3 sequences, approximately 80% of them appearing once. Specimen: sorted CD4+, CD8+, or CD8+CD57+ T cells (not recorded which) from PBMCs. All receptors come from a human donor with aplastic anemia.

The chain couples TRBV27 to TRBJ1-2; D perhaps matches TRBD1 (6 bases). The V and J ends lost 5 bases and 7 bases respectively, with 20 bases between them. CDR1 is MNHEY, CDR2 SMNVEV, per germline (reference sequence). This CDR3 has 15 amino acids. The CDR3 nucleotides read TGTGCCAGCAGTCCTAAGGGGGGCGCGTTGCTTGGCTACACCTTC. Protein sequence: CASSPKGGALLGYTF.

CDR3 nucleotide sequence: TGTGCCAGCAGCTTAGGCGGGAACAGGAACTATGGCTACACCTTC. Protein sequence: CASSLGGNRNYGYTF. The chain has TRBV7-6 and TRBJ1-2, with D possibly matching TRBD1 (5 bases). V was shortened by 1 base and J by 2 bases, with 11 bases between the two germline ends. This CDR3 is 15 amino acids long. Germline V gives CDR1 SGHVS, CDR2 FNYEAQ.

Here the CDR3 reads CASSLKGGADYDETF. CDR3 DNA sequence: TGTGCCAGCAGCTTGAAAGGGGGCGCCGACTATGACGAGACCTTC. The V call is TRBV7-9, the J call TRBJ1-2; 7 bases match TRBD1. The CDR3 runs to 15 residues. Germline loops: CDR1 SEHNR, CDR2 FQNEAQ (reference sequence). The V and J ends lost 3 bases and 14 bases, in that order; junction bases with no gene match: 18.

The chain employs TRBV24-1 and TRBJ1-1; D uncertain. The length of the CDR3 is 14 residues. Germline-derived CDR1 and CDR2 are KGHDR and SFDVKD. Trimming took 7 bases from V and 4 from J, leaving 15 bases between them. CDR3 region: CATREIPSATEAFF. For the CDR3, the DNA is TGTGCCACCAGGGAGATCCCCTCCGCCACTGAAGCTTTCTTT.

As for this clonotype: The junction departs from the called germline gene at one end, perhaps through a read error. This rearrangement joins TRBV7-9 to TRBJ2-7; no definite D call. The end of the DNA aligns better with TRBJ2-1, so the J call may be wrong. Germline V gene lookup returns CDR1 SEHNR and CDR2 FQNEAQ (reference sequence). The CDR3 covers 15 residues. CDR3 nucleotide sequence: TGCGCCAGCAGCTTACCCCAGTCATCCTCCTACGAGCAGTTCTTC. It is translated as CASSLPQSSSYEQFF.

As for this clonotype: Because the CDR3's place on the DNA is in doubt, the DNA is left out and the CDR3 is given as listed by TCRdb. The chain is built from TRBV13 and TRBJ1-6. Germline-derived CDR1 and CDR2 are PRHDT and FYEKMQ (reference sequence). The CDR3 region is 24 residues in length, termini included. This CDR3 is CASSFYICSARDQTYGSYNSPLHF.

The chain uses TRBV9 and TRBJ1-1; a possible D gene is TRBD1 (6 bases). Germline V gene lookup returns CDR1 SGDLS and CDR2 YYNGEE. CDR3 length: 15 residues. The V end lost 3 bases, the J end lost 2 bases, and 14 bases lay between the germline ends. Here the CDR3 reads CASSEWWTDNTEAFF. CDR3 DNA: TGTGCCAGCAGCGAGTGGTGGACAGATAACACTGAAGCTTTCTTT.

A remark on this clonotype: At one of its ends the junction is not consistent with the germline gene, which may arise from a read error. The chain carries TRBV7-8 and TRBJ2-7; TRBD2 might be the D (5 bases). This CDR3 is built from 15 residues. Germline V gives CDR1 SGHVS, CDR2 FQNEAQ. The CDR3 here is CASSLEGGPAYEHYF. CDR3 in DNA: TGTGCCAGCAGCTTAGAGGGCGGGCCAGCCTACGAGCATTACTTC.